The clone carrying this TCR beta chain was detected only a few times. The record originates from a study of T cells in Graves' hyperthyroidism and ophthalmopathy. Using RNA transcripts as the source, TCR beta CDR3 regions were amplified. During a first-round RT-PCR of the TCR CDR3, the HTBI primer set was used. TCRdb itself ran the multiplex PCR reads through MiXCR, one entry per CDR3 protein. There are 550,000 to 650,000 distinct CDR3 sequences in the sample; 12% to 15% occur only once, and about 14% lies in the top ten. The CDR3 runs 15 residues. CDR1 LNHNV and CDR2 YYDKDF come from the germline V gene (reference sequence). Trimming took 5 bases from V and 1 from J, leaving 14 bases between them. The study defined stable Graves' hyperthyroidism as no ophthalmopathy progression within 18 months.

The sequenced sample was blood. The chain is built from TRBV15 and TRBJ1-1; perhaps TRBD1 as D (6 bases). The sequence derives from a woman aged 40 to 50 with Graves' hyperthyroidism. The CDR3 loop is CATSVPRTANTEAFF. CDR3 DNA sequence: TGTGCCACCAGCGTTCCGCGGACAGCGAACACTGAAGCTTTCTTT.